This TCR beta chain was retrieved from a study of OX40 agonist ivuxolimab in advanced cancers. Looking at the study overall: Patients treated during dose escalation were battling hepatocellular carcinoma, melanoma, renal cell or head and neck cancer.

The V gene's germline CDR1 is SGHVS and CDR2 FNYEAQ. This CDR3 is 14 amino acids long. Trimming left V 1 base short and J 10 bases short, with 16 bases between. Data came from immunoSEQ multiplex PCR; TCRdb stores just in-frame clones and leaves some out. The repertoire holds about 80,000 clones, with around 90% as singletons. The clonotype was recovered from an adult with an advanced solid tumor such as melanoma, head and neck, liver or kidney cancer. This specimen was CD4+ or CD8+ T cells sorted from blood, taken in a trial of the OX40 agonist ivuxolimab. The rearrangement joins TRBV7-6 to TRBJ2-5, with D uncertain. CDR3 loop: CASSLGARVPVQYF. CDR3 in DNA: TGTGCCAGCAGCTTAGGGGCCCGGGTGCCTGTCCAGTACTTC.